One and the same sample provided the 13 T cell receptor beta chains below, sequenced in a study of blood T cell repertoires in COVID-19. Profiling relied on immunoSEQ multiplex PCR, and the TCRdb table lists in-frame clones only, not all of them. The table shows about 220,000 clones, with roughly 82% occurring only once. Sequencing was carried out using peripheral blood. The receptors originated from a woman between 70 and 85 years old with acute or convalescent COVID-19.

This clone was detected only a few times. The rearrangement links TRBV7-9 to TRBJ1-2, with unresolved D. Germline V lookup: CDR1 SEHNR, CDR2 FQNEAQ (reference sequence). This CDR3 has 15 residues. Trimming cost V 1 base and J 6 bases, with 15 bases left between them. CDR3 sequence (DNA): TGTGCCAGCAGCTTAGAACCCCCCTACGTAAATGGCTACACCTTC. Protein product: CASSLEPPYVNGYTF. Based on the CDR3 plus reference TRBV7-9 and TRBJ1-2, the full variable domain is DTGVSQNPRHKITKRGQNVTFRCDPISEHNRLYWYRQTLGQGPEFLTYFQNEAQLEKSRLLSDRFSAERPKGSFSTLEIQRTEQGDSAMYLCASSLEPPYVNGYTFGSGTRLTVV.

The rearrangement joins TRBV24-1 to TRBJ2-5; TRBD1 matches 8 bases. Trimming took 4 bases from V and 5 from J; bases not matched to a gene: 5. The germline V gene has CDR1 KGHDR and CDR2 SFDVKD. The CDR3 is 14 amino acids. The CDR3: CATSETGASETQYF. The CDR3 DNA follows: TGTGCCACCAGTGAGACAGGGGCGTCGGAGACCCAGTACTTC.

The CDR3, as DNA: TGTGCCAGCAGCTTATCTAGGAACAGGGGCGAGCAGTACTTC. Protein sequence: CASSLSRNRGEQYF. The V call is TRBV7-2, the J call TRBJ2-7; 7 bases align to TRBD1. V gave up 2 bases and J gave up 6 bases; unmatched junction bases: 7. Germline V lookup: CDR1 SGHTA, CDR2 FQGNSA. The CDR3 covers 14 residues.

This chain connects TRBV2 to TRBJ2-7, with TRBD1 identical over 7 bases. The CDR3 spans 12 residues. CDR1 and CDR2 from the germline V gene are SNHLY and FYNNEI. V was pared by 6 bases and J by 6 bases, with 5 bases of the junction left unmatched. CDR3 residues: CASRQGTAEQYF. DNA of the CDR3: TGTGCCAGCAGACAAGGGACAGCCGAGCAGTACTTC. The variable domain in full, with the rest retrieved from reference TRBV2 and TRBJ2-7, is EPEVTQTPSHQVTQMGQEVILRCVPISNHLYFYWYRQILGQKVEFLVSFYNNEISEKSEIFDDQFSVERPDGSNFTLKIRSTKLEDSAMYFCASRQGTAEQYFGPGTRLTVT.

The V gene is TRBV20-1, the J gene TRBJ2-7; D is undetermined. The CDR3 runs 16 residues. Deletions cut 3 bases from V and 0 bases from J, with 18 bases between. Germline loops: CDR1 DFQATT, CDR2 SNEGSKA (reference sequence). This chain's CDR3 is CSASPASRSSSYEQYF. For the CDR3, the DNA is TGCAGTGCTAGTCCCGCCTCGCGGAGTTCCTCCTACGAGCAGTACTTC.

The chain employs TRBV6-4 and TRBJ2-1; TRBD2 matches at 11 bases. CDR3 length: 15 amino acids. Per the germline V gene, CDR1 is MRHNA and CDR2 is SNTAGT. The ends lost 4 bases at V and 9 bases at J; junction bases unmatched: 8. For the CDR3, the DNA is TGTGCCAGCAGTGCATTAGCGGGGGGGCCAGGTGAGCAGTTCTTC. It codes for CASSALAGGPGEQFF.

This chain uses TRBV10-1 with TRBJ2-3; 9 bases fit TRBD1. The CDR3 totals 15 residues. V trimming: 6 bases; J trimming: 1 base; junction bases outside the gene matches: 5. Germline V gives CDR1 WNHNN, CDR2 SYGVQD (reference sequence). The CDR3 bases are TGCGCCAGCAGAGCGGGACAGGGAGGCACAGATACGCAGTATTTT. Translated, it gives CASRAGQGGTDTQYF.

This rearrangement joins TRBV19 to TRBJ2-7, with TRBD1 matching over 10 bases. CDR3 size: 13 residues. Germline V gene lookup returns CDR1 LNHDA and CDR2 SQIVND (reference sequence). The V gene end was trimmed by 6 bases and the J gene end by 2 bases; junction bases not matched to a gene: 1. This CDR3 is CASRDRGTYEQYF. The CDR3 coding sequence is TGTGCCAGTAGGGACAGGGGGACCTACGAGCAGTACTTC.

The V gene is TRBV11-2, the J gene TRBJ1-6, with D possibly being TRBD1 (5 bases). Germline CDR1 reads SGHAT; CDR2 reads FQNNGV. The V end was cut by 0 bases, the J end by 7 bases, with 7 bases between. The CDR3 covers 14 residues. CDR3 sequence reads: CASSLDGANSPLHF. CDR3 sequence (DNA): TGTGCCAGCAGCTTAGATGGGGCAAATTCACCCCTCCACTTT.

V is TRBV14 and J is TRBJ2-5, with 7 bases matching TRBD2. The CDR3 runs 17 residues. From germline, CDR1 is SGHDN and CDR2 FVKESK. V shed 5 bases and J 2 bases; nucleotides not matched to a gene: 14. DNA for the CDR3: TGTGCCAGCAGCTCCCTCCCCGGGCTAGCGGAGCAAGAGACCCAGTACTTC. Translation gives CASSSLPGLAEQETQYF.

The chain links TRBV7-2 to TRBJ1-1; D uncertain. The CDR3 length is 13 residues. CDR1 and CDR2 (germline): SGHTA, FQGNSA. Trimming took off 3 bases at V and 4 bases at J, with 9 bases between the two ends. The CDR3 coding sequence is TGTGCCAGCAGCTTCCAACTGCTCACTGAAGCTTTCTTT. Translating gives CASSFQLLTEAFF.

The chain is built from TRBV5-4 and TRBJ2-6, with TRBD1 identical over 7 bases. J was trimmed by 3 bases and V by 4 bases; bases with no gene match: 4. Germline-derived CDR1 and CDR2 are SGHNT and YYREEE (reference sequence). The CDR3 contains 15 residues. The CDR3 nucleotides read TGTGCCAGCAGCCCCAGACAGGGTGGGGCCAACGTCCTGACTTTC. Protein sequence: CASSPRQGGANVLTF.

The rearrangement joins TRBV19 to TRBJ2-3; no clear D gene. Looked up from germline, CDR1 is LNHDA and CDR2 is SQIVND (reference sequence). With 5 bases removed from V and 1 base from J, the gap between germline ends came to 7 bases. The CDR3 totals 13 residues. The CDR3, as DNA: TGTGCCAGTAGTTTCCAGGGCACAGATACGCAGTATTTT. Its translation is CASSFQGTDTQYF.